Listed below are T cell receptor beta chains from one sample, sequenced in a study. In TCRdb, the RT-PCR reads were re-called with MiXCR into one record per CDR3 protein. The profile shows approximately 720,000 distinct CDR3 sequences, 13% to 15% of them singletons. Sequencing input: memory CD4+ T cells from blood. These receptors came from a female donor in good health, serving as a healthy control. CDR3s include the opening cysteine and the closing phenylalanine or tryptophan. The D gene is left open where the match is weak. Rows give clone size only sometimes, using once, few, many, or a class for an expanded clone.

>many|NA|TRBV6-5|TRBJ2-1|17
TGTGCCAGCAGTTCTCACAGGGATCCTAGCTCCTACAATGAGCAGTTCTTC
CASSSHRDPSSYNEQFF
>few|TRBD1|TRBV7-9|TRBJ2-7|16
TGTGCCAGCAGCCCGTTGGGCAGGGGGCAATCGTACGAGCAGTACTTC
CASSPLGRGQSYEQYF
>NA|NA|TRBV7-8|TRBJ2-2|18
TGTGCCAGCAGCCACAGGGTTTCGGTTCCGGGAAACACCGGGGAGCTGTTTTTT
CASSHRVSVPGNTGELFF
>few|NA|TRBV5-1|TRBJ1-1|14
TGCGCCAGCAGCTTCAGGACAGTGAACACTGAAGCTTTCTTT
CASSFRTVNTEAFF
>many|TRBD2|TRBV7-3|TRBJ2-7|13
TGTGCCAGCAGCTTAGCGGGAGAGGACGAGCAGTACTTC
CASSLAGEDEQYF
>few|NA|TRBV15|TRBJ1-1|15
TGTGCCACCAGCAGAGGCGAACTCGTGAACACTGAAGCTTTCTTT
CATSRGELVNTEAFF
>NA|TRBD1|TRBV24-1|TRBJ2-7|16
TGTGCCACCAGTGATCCTGGACAGGGAAGAAGCTACGAGCAGTACTTC
CATSDPGQGRSYEQYF
>NA|NA|TRBV20-1|TRBJ1-2|16
TGCAGTGCTAGAGATATGGCAGCCTTGAATGGCTATGGCTACACCTTC
CSARDMAALNGYGYTF
>few|TRBD1|TRBV24-1|TRBJ2-1|14
TGTGCCACCAGTGGATGGGACAGCGACAATGAGCAGTTCTTC
CATSGWDSDNEQFF
>many|NA|TRBV2|TRBJ1-5|12
TGTGCCAGCAGTGTGGCGGGGCAGCCCCAGCATTTT
CASSVAGQPQHF
>few|NA|TRBV7-6|TRBJ2-3|15
TGTGCCAGCAGCTCATTCGCCGACAACACAGATACGCAGTATTTT
CASSSFADNTDTQYF